This T cell receptor (beta chain) was captured by sequencing in a study of shared clonotypes between healthy human individuals. Study-wide background: Three CD4 naive, three CD4 memory, two CD8 naive and one CD8 memory plate were used per donor.

Terminally differentiated effector memory CD45RA+ cells were excluded by CCR7 positive selection of CD45RO-negative cells. Healthy adults negative for HIV, lacking recent acute infections or vaccinations, served as donors. Original data processing: ImmunoSEQ only sent back junction sequences with no quality scores, so filtering was done differently. Profiled with immunoSEQ multiplex PCR; TCRdb holds only in-frame clones, not every one. That table gives V, J and clone size, and the DNA gave D and trimming. The data hold roughly 2,000,000 clones, with 93% observed a single time. The CDR3 consists of 17 residues. Trimming took off 2 bases at V and 6 bases at J, with 20 bases between the two ends. Germline CDR1 and CDR2: SNHLY and FYNNEI.

The V gene is TRBV2, the J gene TRBJ2-1; tentatively, D is TRBD2 (5 bases). Sequencing input: naive CD8+ T cells from PBMCs. This receptor was obtained from a man between 18 and 29 years old in good health. Some clones in this sample may be carry-over from other donors' samples. In nucleotides, the CDR3 is TGTGCCAGCAGTGAACTGGGGAGTGGCCCCCCCGGCAATGAGCAGTTCTTC. This encodes CASSELGSGPPGNEQFF.